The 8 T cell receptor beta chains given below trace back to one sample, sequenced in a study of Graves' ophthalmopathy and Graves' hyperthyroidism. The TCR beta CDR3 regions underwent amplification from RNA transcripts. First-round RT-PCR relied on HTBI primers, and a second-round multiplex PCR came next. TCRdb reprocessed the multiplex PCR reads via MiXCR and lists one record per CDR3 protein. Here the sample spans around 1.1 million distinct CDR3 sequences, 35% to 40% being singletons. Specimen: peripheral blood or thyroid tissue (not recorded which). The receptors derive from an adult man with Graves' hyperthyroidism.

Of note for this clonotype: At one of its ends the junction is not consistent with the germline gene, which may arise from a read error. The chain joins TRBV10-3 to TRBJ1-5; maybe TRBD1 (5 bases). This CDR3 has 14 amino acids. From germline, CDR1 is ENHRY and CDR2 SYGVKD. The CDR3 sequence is CASSDDSWGQPQHF. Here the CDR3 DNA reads TGTGCCAGCAGTGACGACAGTTGGGGTCAGCCCCAGCATTTT.

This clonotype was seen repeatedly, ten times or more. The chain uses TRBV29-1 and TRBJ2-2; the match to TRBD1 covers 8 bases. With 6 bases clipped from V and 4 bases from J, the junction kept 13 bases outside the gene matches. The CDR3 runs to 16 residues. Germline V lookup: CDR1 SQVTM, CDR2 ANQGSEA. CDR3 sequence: CSVPRTGSEATGELFF. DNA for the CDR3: TGCAGCGTGCCTAGGACAGGGAGCGAGGCCACCGGGGAGCTGTTTTTT.

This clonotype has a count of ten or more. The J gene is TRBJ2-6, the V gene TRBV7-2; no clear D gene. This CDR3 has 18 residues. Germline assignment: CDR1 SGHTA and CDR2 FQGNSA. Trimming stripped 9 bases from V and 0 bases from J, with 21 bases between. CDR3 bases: TGTGCCAGTTACGACCCCTCTCAACCCGCCTCTGGGGCCAACGTCCTGACTTTC. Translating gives CASYDPSQPASGANVLTF.

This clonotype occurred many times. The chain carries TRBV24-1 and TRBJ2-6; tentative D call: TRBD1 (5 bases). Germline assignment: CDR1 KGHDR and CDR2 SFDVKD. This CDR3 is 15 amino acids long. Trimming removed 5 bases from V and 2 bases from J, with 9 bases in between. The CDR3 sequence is CATSVARAGANVLTF. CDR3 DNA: TGTGCCACCAGTGTTGCCAGGGCTGGGGCCAACGTCCTGACTTTC.

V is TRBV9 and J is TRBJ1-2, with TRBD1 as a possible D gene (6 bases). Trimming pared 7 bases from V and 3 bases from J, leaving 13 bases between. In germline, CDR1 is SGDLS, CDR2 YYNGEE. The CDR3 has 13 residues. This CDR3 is CASRGGTDYGYTF. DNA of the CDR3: TGTGCCAGCCGAGGGGGGACGGACTATGGCTACACCTTC.

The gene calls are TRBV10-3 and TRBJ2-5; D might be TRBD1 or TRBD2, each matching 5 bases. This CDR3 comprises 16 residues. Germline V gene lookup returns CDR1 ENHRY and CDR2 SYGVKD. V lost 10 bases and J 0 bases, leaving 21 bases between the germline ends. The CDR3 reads CASSLAGEGYQETQYF. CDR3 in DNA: TGTGCCAGCAGCTTGGCCGGTGAGGGGTACCAAGAGACCCAGTACTTC.

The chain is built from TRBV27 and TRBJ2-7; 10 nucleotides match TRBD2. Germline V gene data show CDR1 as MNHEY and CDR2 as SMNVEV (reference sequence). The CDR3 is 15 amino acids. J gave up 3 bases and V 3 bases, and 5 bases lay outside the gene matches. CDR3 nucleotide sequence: TGTGCCAGCAGTTTCAAACTAGCGGGGCTCTACGAGCAGTACTTC. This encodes CASSFKLAGLYEQYF.

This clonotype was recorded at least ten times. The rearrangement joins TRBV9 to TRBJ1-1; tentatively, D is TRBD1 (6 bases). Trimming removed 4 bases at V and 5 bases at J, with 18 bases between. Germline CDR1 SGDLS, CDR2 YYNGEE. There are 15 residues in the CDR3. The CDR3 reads CASSSGGQGWTEAFF. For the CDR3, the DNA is TGTGCCAGCAGCTCCGGCGGGCAGGGGTGGACTGAAGCTTTCTTT.